The 2 T cell receptor beta chains listed next were all sequenced from one sample in a study of early T cells in non-severe SARS-CoV-2 infection. MiXCR, run by TCRdb on the 5' RACE reads, gives a single entry per CDR3 protein. This sample has around 50,000 distinct CDR3 sequences, with about 7.4% found just once. Sequenced sample: whole blood. The receptors originated from an adult who was a healthcare worker with PCR-confirmed SARS-CoV-2 infection or an uninfected control (not recorded which).

There are a few counts of this clonotype. The chain links TRBV10-3 to TRBJ2-3, with 9 bases aligning to TRBD1. The CDR3 is 18 residues long. Germline-derived CDR1 and CDR2 are ENHRY and SYGVKD. The J segment lost 2 bases and the V segment lost 3 bases, leaving 12 bases of the junction unmatched. The CDR3 loop is CAISDPSLGTGPTDTQYF. DNA for the CDR3: TGTGCCATCAGTGATCCCTCACTCGGGACAGGGCCCACAGATACGCAGTATTTT.

This clonotype was seen a few times. The chain employs TRBV28 and TRBJ1-1, with 9 bases that match TRBD1. Germline CDR1 and CDR2: MDHEN and SYDVKM. CDR3 length equals 13 residues. V trimming: 7 bases; J trimming: 5 bases; junction bases outside the gene matches: 5. This chain's CDR3 is CASTGTGRTEAFF. The CDR3 region has the DNA TGTGCCAGCACCGGGACAGGGAGGACTGAAGCTTTCTTT.